The clone carrying this T cell receptor (beta chain) was seen many times. Antigen specificity is unknown. Amplification of ligated cDNA took four PCR rounds with SP2 and nested alpha and beta constant primers. Reverse transcription of blood and skin TCR RNA was primed at alpha and beta constant regions. TCRdb used MiXCR to reprocess the UMI-ligation and nested PCR reads, holding one entry per CDR3 protein. Here the sample spans 20,000 to 25,000 distinct CDR3 sequences, 6% being singletons. The sample's treatment: skin biopsy from PPD injection site in Mantoux-positive individual. A UMI-containing oligonucleotide was joined by 3' ligation to the TCR cDNA template. Biopsied sites were PPD injections in people with a positive Mantoux test. Reverse transcription used DNase-treated unsorted total RNA, aiming for roughly 1 to 1000 ng. These data are taken from a study of naive and memory T cell subsets. General study points: Higher TCR numbers at tuberculin sites reflect T cell infiltration, per interpretation.

Germline V gene lookup returns CDR1 LGHDT and CDR2 YNNKEL (reference sequence). The CDR3 totals 13 residues. Trimming pared 0 bases from V and 12 bases from J, leaving 14 bases between. This clonotype was obtained from an adult in good health. Source: skin, taken from a tuberculin skin test site. The chain uses TRBV3-1 and TRBJ1-2, with D hard to call. The CDR3 DNA follows: TGTGCCAGCAGCCAAGATAGGCGGGTCGGTAACACCTTC. This gives the protein CASSQDRRVGNTF.